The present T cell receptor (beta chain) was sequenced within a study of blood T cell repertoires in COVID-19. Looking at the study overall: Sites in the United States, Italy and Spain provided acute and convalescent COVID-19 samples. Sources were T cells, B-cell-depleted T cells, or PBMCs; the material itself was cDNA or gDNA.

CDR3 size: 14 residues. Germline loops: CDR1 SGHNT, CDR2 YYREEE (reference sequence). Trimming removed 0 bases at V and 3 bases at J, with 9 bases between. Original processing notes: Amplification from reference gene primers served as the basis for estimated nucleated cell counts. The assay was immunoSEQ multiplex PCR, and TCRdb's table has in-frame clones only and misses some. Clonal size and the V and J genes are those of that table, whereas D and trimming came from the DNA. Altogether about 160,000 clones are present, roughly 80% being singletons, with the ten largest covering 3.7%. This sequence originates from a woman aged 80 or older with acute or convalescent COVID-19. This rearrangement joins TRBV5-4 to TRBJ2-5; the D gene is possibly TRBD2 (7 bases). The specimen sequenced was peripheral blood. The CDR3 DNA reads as TGTGCCAGCAGCTTGGGCGGGGGCGAAGAGACCCAGTACTTC. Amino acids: CASSLGGGEETQYF.